The clone carrying this T cell receptor beta chain was picked up a small number of times. No antigen is known for it. This specimen belongs to a study of identical twins. Trimming took off 0 bases at V and 8 bases at J, with 13 bases between the two ends. The length of the CDR3 is 14 residues. CDR1 is LGHDT and CDR2 is YNNKEL in the germline V gene (reference sequence). TCRdb called the 5' RACE reads again in MiXCR, with one record for every CDR3 protein. The sample includes 250,000 or so distinct CDR3 sequences, 10% to 15% of them seen just once. Study-wide results and limits: Weaker excess sharing between twins was seen in beta out-of-frame sequences.

These data were also reused for a study on yellow fever vaccine responses in identical twins.

This receptor was taken from a woman younger than 30 in good health. Sequenced: memory (CD45RO+) T cells sorted from blood. The V and J genes are TRBV3-1 and TRBJ1-2; no firm D call. CDR3 coding DNA: TGTGCCAGCAGCCAAGATGGATCCTCCTTAGGCTACACCTTC. Its translation: CASSQDGSSLGYTF.